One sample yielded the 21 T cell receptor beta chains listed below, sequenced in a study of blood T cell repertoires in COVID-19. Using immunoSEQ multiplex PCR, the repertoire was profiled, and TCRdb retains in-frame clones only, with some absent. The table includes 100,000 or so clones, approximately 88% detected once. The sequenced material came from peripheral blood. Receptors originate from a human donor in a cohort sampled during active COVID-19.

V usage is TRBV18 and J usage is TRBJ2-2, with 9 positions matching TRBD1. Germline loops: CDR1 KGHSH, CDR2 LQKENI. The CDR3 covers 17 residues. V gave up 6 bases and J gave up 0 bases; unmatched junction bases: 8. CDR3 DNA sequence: TGTGCCAGCTCTCGCGACAGGGGGTCTACGAACACCGGGGAGCTGTTTTTT. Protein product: CASSRDRGSTNTGELFF.

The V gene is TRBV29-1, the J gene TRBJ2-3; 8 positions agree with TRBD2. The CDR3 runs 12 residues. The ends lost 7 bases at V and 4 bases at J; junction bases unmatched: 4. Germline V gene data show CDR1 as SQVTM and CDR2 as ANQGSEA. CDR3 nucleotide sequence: TGCAGCGCCCGGGAGGGGGCAGATACGCAGTATTTT. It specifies CSAREGADTQYF.

The CDR3, as DNA: TGTGCCAGCACCCAGACAGGGACTCGGAACGAGCAGTACTTC. Its protein is CASTQTGTRNEQYF. The chain employs TRBV25-1 and TRBJ2-7; the D gene is possibly TRBD1 (7 bases). CDR1 and CDR2 from the germline V gene are MGHDK and SYGVNS. The V gene lost 7 bases and the J gene lost 5 bases, with 18 bases spanning the gap. The CDR3 is 14 amino acids.

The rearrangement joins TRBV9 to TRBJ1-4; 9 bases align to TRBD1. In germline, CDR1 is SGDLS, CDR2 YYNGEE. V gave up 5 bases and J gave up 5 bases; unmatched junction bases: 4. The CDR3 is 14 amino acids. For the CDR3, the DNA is TGTGCCAGCAGTACCGACAGGGGGAATGAAAAACTGTTTTTT. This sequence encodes CASSTDRGNEKLFF.

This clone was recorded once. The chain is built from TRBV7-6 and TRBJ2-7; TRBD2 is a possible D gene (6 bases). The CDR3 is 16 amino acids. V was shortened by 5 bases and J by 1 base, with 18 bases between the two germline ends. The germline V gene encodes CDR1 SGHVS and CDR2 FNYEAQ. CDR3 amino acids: CASSPGLRTISYEQYF. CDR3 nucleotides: TGTGCCAGCAGCCCTGGCTTACGGACTATTTCCTACGAGCAGTACTTC.

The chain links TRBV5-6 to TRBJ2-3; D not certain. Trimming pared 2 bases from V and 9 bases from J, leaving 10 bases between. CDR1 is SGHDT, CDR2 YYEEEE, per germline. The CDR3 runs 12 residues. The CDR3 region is CASSLRAQTQYF. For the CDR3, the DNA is TGTGCCAGCAGCTTACGTGCACAGACGCAGTATTTT.

The DNA for the CDR3 is TGTGCCAGCAGCCAAAGACAGGCGGGGGGTGCCTATGGCTACACCTTC. Residues: CASSQRQAGGAYGYTF. The chain recombines TRBV4-2 with TRBJ1-2; weak D call: TRBD1 (6 bases). Germline CDR1 is LGHNA and CDR2 is YNFKEQ. The CDR3 loop spans 16 amino acids. V lost 2 bases, J lost 4 bases, and 17 bases lay in between.

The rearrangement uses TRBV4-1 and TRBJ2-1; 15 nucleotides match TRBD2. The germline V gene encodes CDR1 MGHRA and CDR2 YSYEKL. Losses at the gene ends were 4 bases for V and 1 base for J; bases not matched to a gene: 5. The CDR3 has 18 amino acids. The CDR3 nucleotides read TGCGCCAGCAGCCCCGGACTAGCGGGGGGGGATTCCTACAATGAGCAGTTCTTC. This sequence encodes CASSPGLAGGDSYNEQFF.

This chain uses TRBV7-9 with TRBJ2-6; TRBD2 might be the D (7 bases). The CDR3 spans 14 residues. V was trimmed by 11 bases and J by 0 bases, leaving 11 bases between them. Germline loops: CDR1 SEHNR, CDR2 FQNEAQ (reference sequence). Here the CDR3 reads CAGGDNSGANVLTF. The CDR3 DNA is TGTGCCGGGGGGGACAACTCTGGGGCCAACGTCCTGACTTTC.

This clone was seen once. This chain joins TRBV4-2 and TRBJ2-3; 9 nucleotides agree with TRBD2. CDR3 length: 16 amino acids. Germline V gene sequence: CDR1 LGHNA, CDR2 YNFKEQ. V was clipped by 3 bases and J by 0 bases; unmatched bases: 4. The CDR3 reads CASSHLAGESTDTQYF. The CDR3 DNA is TGTGCCAGCAGCCACTTAGCGGGGGAGAGCACAGATACGCAGTATTTT.

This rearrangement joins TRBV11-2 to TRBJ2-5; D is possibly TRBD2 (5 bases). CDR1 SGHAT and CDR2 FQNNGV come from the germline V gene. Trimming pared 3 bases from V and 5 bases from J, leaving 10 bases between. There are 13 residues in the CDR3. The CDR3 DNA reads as TGTGCCAGCAGCTTTAGCGCCCCTGAGACCCAGTACTTC. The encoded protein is CASSFSAPETQYF.

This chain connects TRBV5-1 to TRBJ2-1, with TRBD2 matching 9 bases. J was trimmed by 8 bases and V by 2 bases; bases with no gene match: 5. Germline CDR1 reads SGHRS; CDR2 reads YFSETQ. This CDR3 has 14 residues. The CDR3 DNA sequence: TGCGCCAGCAGCTTTAGCGGGGGCAGAGATGAGCAGTTCTTC. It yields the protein CASSFSGGRDEQFF.

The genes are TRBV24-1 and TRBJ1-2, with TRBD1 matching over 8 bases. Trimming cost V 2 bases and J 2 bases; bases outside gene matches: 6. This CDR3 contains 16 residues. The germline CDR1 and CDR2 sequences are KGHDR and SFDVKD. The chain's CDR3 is CATSDSGWDRNYGYTF. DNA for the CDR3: TGTGCCACCAGTGATTCCGGGTGGGACAGGAACTATGGCTACACCTTC.

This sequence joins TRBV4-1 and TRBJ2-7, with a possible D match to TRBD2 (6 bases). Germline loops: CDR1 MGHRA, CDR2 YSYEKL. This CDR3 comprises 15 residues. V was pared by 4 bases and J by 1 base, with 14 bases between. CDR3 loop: CASSPGRGYSYEQYF. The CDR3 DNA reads TGCGCCAGCAGCCCCGGACGGGGGTATTCCTACGAGCAGTACTTC.

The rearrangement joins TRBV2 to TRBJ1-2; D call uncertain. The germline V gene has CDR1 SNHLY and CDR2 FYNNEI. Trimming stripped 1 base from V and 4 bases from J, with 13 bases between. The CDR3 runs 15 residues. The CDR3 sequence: CASSEGRTGIYGYTF. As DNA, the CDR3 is TGTGCCAGCAGTGAAGGGCGCACGGGGATCTATGGCTACACCTTC.

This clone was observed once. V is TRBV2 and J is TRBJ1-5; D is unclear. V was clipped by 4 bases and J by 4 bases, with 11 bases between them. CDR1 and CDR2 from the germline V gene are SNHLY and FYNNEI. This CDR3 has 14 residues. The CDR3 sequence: CASSGGLGNQPQHF. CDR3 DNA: TGTGCCAGCAGTGGAGGGCTTGGAAATCAGCCCCAGCATTTT.

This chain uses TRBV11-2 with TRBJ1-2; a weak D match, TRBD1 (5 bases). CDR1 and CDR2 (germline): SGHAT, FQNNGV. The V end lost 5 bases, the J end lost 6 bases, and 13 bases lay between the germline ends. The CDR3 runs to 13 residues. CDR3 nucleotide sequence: TGTGCCAGCAGCGCTCCCGGAGGGGATGGCTACACCTTC. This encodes CASSAPGGDGYTF.

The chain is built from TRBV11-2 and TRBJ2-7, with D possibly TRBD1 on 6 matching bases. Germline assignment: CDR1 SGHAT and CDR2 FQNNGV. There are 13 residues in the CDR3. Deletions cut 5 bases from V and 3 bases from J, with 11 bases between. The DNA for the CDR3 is TGTGCCAGCAGCGCGGTAGGGGGCTACGAGCAGTACTTC. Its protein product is CASSAVGGYEQYF.

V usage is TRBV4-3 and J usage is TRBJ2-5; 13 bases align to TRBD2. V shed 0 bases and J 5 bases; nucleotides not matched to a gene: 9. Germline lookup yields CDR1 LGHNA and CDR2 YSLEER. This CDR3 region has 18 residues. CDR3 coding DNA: TGCGCCAGCAGCCAAGAGAGACTAGCGGGGGGTGAGAGGGAGACCCAGTACTTC. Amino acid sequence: CASSQERLAGGERETQYF.

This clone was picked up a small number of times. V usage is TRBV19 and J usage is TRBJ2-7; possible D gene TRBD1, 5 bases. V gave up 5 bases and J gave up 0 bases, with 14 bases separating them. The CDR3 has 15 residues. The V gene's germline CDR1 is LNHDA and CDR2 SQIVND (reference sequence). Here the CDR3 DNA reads TGTGCCAGTAGTTGGGGTTCACAGGACTCCTACGAGCAGTACTTC. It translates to CASSWGSQDSYEQYF.

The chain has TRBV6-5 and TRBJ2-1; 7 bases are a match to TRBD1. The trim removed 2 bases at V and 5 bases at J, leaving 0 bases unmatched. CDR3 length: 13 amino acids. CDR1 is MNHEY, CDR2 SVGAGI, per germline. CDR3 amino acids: CASSYGQDNEQFF. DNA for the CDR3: TGTGCCAGCAGTTACGGACAGGACAATGAGCAGTTCTTC.